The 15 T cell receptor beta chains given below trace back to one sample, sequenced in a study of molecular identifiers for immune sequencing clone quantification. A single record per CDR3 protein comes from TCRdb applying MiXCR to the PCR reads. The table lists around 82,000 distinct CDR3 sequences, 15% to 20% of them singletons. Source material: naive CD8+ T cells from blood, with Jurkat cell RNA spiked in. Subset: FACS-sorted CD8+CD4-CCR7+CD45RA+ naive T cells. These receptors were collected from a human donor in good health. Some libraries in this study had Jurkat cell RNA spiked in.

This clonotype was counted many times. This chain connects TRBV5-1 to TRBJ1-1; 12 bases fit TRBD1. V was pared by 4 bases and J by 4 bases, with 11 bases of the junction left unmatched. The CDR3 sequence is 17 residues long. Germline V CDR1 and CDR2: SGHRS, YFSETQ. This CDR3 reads CASSRGTGGRRGTEAFF. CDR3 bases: TGCGCCAGCAGCCGTGGGACAGGGGGCCGTCGTGGCACTGAAGCTTTCTTT.

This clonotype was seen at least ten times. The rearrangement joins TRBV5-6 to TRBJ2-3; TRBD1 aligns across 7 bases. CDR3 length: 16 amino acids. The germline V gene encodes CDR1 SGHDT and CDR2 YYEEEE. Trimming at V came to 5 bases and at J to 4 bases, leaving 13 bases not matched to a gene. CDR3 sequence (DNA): TGTGCCAGCAGACCGAACGACAGGGTCCGGCCAGATACGCAGTATTTT. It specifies CASRPNDRVRPDTQYF.

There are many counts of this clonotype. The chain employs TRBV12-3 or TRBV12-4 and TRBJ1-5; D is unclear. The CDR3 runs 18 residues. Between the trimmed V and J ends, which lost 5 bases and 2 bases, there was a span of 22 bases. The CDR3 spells CASSQRDPNLWGNQPQHF. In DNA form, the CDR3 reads TGTGCCAGCAGTCAACGAGACCCCAACCTATGGGGCAATCAGCCCCAGCATTTT.

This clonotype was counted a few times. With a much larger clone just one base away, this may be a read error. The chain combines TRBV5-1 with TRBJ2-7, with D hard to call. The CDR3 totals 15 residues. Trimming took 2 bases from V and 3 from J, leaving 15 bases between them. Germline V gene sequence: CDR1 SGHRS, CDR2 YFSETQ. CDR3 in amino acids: CASSFAGLPSYEQYF. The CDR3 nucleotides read TGCGCCAGCAGCTTCGCAGGCCTTCCGAGCTACGAGCAGTACTTC.

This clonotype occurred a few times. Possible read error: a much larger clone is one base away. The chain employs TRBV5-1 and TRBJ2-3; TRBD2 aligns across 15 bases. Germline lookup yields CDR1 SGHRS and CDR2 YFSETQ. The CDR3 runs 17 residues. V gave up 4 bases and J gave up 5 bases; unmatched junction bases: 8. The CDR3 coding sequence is TGCGCCAGCAGCAACGGACTAGCGGGAGGGGTTGAAGATACGCAGTATTTT. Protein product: CASSNGLAGGVEDTQYF.

This chain's CDR3 is CASSHLAEGLTDTQYF. The DNA for the CDR3 is TGTGCCAGCAGTCACCTAGCGGAAGGGCTCACAGATACGCAGTATTTT. This chain joins TRBV28 and TRBJ2-3; TRBD2 matches at 7 bases. Germline CDR1 MDHEN, CDR2 SYDVKM. CDR3 length: 16 amino acids. J was trimmed by 2 bases and V by 5 bases; bases with no gene match: 10.

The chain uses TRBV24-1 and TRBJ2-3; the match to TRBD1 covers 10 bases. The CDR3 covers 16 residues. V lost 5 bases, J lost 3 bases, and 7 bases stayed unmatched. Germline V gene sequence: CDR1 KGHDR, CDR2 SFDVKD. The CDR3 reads CATSGSGTGATDTQYF. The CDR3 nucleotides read TGTGCCACCAGTGGCTCCGGGACAGGGGCAACAGATACGCAGTATTTT.

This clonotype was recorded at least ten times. CDR3 residues: CASSDVSGAYTEAFF. The CDR3 DNA is TGTGCCAGCAGTGACGTCTCCGGGGCCTACACTGAAGCTTTCTTT. The gene calls are TRBV2 and TRBJ1-1; the D gene is possibly TRBD1 (5 bases). Germline V lookup: CDR1 SNHLY, CDR2 FYNNEI. The V end was cut by 3 bases, the J end by 3 bases, with 14 bases between. The CDR3 has 15 amino acids.

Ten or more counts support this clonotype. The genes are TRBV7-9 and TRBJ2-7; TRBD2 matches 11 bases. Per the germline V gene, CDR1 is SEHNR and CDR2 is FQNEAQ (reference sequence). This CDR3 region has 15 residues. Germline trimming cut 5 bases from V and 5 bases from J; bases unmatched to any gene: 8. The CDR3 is CASSPLAGGRDEQYF. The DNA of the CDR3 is TGTGCCAGCAGCCCCTTAGCGGGAGGGCGGGACGAGCAGTACTTC. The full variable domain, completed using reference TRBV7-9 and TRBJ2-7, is DTGVSQNPRHKITKRGQNVTFRCDPISEHNRLYWYRQTLGQGPEFLTYFQNEAQLEKSRLLSDRFSAERPKGSFSTLEIQRTEQGDSAMYLCASSPLAGGRDEQYFGPGTRLTVT.

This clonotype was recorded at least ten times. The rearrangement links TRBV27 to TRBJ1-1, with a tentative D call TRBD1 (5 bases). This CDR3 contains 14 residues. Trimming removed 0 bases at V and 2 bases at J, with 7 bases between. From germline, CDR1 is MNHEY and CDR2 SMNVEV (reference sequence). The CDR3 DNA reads TGTGCCAGCAGTTTATCGCAGGGTAACACTGAAGCTTTCTTT. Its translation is CASSLSQGNTEAFF.

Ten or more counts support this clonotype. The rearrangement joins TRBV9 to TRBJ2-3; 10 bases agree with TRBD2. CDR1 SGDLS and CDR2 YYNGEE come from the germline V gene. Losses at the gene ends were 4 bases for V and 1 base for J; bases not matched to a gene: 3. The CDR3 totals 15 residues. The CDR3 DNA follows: TGTGCCAGCAGCCCAGGACTAGCGGGCACAGATACGCAGTATTTT. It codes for CASSPGLAGTDTQYF.

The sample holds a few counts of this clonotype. The CDR3: CASSIGGRGTGIAFF. The CDR3 DNA sequence: TGTGCCAGTAGTATAGGGGGCAGGGGGACTGGAATCGCTTTCTTT. The V call is TRBV19, the J call TRBJ1-1; 7 bases map to TRBD1. Germline V lookup: CDR1 LNHDA, CDR2 SQIVND (reference sequence). The V gene end was trimmed by 1 base and the J gene end by 11 bases; junction bases not matched to a gene: 13. CDR3 size: 15 residues. Full variable domain (rest looked up from reference TRBV19 and TRBJ1-1): DGGITQSPKYLFRKEGQNVTLSCEQNLNHDAMYWYRQDPGQGLRLIYYSQIVNDFQKGDIAEGYSVSREKKESFPLTVTSAQKNPTAFYLCASSIGGRGTGIAFFGQGTRLTVV.

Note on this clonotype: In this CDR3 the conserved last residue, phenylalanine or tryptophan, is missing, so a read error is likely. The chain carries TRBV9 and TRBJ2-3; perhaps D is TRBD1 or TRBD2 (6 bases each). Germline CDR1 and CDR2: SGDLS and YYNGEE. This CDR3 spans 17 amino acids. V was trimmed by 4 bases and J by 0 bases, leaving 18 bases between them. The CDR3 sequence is CASSPLRGRPSTDTQYS. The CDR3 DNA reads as TGTGCCAGCAGCCCCCTTCGGGGGCGGCCAAGCACAGATACGCAGTATTCT.

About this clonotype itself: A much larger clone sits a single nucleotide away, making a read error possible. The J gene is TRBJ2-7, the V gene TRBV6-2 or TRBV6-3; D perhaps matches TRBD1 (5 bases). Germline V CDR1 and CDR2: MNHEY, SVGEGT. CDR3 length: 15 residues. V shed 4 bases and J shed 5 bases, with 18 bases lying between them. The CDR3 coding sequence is TGTGCCAGCAGTTGGAAGGGGCTACGATCCAACGAGCAGTACTTC. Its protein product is CASSWKGLRSNEQYF.

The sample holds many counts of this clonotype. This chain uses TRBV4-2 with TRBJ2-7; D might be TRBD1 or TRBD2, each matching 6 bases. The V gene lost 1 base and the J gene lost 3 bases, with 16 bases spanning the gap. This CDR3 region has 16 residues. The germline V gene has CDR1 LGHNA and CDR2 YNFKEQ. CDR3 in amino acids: CASSQVGGGGLYEQYF. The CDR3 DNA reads TGTGCCAGCAGCCAAGTCGGAGGGGGAGGTCTCTACGAGCAGTACTTC.